Listed below are T cell receptor beta chains from one sample, sequenced in a study of cytomegalovirus exposure and HLA in healthy donors. Measured with immunoSEQ multiplex PCR; TCRdb has only the in-frame clones, and not every one. This sample has some 150,000 clones, with about 75% found just once. The material sequenced was PBMCs. The receptors shown here come from a man aged 35 to 55 in good health and CMV-seronegative. The CDR3 runs from the conserved cysteine through the conserved F or W. The order of the fields is clone size, V gene, D gene, J gene, CDR3 protein, CDR3 DNA. D genes are given only for firm matches. Not all rows give a size; the values are once, few, many and, for expanded clones, a class.

NA,TRBV9,NA,TRBJ2-3,CASSVESGRGGSADTQYF,TGTGCCAGCAGCGTAGAATCGGGGAGGGGGGGCTCGGCAGATACGCAGTATTTT
NA,TRBV6-1,TRBD2,TRBJ2-3,CASSALPSGAGTQYF,TGTGCCAGCAGTGCCCTGCCTAGCGGGGCGGGTACGCAGTATTTT
NA,TRBV5-4,TRBD2,TRBJ2-3,CASSLGGLAGLTDTQYF,TGTGCCAGCAGCTTGGGGGGACTAGCGGGGCTGACAGATACGCAGTATTTT
NA,TRBV7-9,NA,TRBJ1-1,CASSSSRGNTEAFF,TGTGCCAGCAGCTCTTCAAGAGGCAACACTGAAGCTTTCTTT
NA,TRBV11-2,TRBD1,TRBJ1-4,CASSLTGNLEKLFF,TGTGCCAGCAGCCTGACAGGGAATTTAGAAAAACTGTTTTTT
few,TRBV5-1,NA,TRBJ1-1,CASSLGLTNTEAFF,TGCGCCAGCAGCTTGGGACTGACGAACACTGAAGCTTTCTTT
NA,TRBV7-3,TRBD2,TRBJ2-7,CASSLGPASGNYEQYF,TGTGCCAGCAGCTTAGGGCCCGCTAGCGGGAACTACGAGCAGTACTTC
NA,TRBV14,NA,TRBJ1-6,CASSLALNSPLHF,TGTGCCAGCAGCTTAGCCCTAAATTCACCCCTCCACTTT
once,TRBV15,NA,TRBJ1-2,CATSVVRGAYGYTF,TGTGCCACCAGCGTTGTTAGGGGCGCTTATGGCTACACCTTC
NA,TRBV12-5,TRBD2,TRBJ2-7,CASGYLAGVSYEQYF,TGTGCTAGTGGCTACCTAGCGGGGGTTTCCTACGAGCAGTACTTC
NA,TRBV11-2,TRBD1,TRBJ1-4,CASSLGTGVEKLFF,TGTGCCAGCAGCTTAGGGACAGGGGTAGAAAAACTGTTTTTT
NA,TRBV5-8,TRBD1,TRBJ2-7,CASSLGTGEVHEQYF,TGTGCCAGCAGCCTTGGGACAGGGGAAGTCCACGAGCAGTACTTC
once,TRBV2,NA,TRBJ2-2,CASSYGQNTGELFF,TGTGCCAGCAGCTACGGACAGAACACCGGGGAGCTGTTTTTT
NA,TRBV5-4,NA,TRBJ1-2,CASSPDSNYGYTF,TGTGCCAGCAGCCCGGACAGTAACTATGGCTACACCTTC
NA,TRBV18,NA,TRBJ1-6,CASSPPWGGAASPLHF,TGTGCCAGCTCACCGCCTTGGGGGGGGGCGGCTTCACCCCTCCACTTT
NA,TRBV5-1,TRBD1,TRBJ1-2,CASSLVSGGVDGYTF,TGCGCCAGCAGCTTGGTGTCAGGGGGCGTCGATGGCTACACCTTC
NA,TRBV29-1,TRBD2,TRBJ2-1,CSVEGLAGGPRYNEQFF,TGCAGCGTGGAGGGCCTAGCGGGGGGCCCCCGCTACAATGAGCAGTTCTTC
once,TRBV9,NA,TRBJ1-3,CASSVSADSAGNTIYF,TGTGCCAGCAGCGTCTCCGCCGACAGTGCTGGAAACACCATATATTTT
NA,TRBV5-1,TRBD2,TRBJ2-3,CASSFSSGVTDTQYF,TGCGCCAGCAGCTTTTCTAGCGGGGTAACAGATACGCAGTATTTT
few,TRBV6-4,NA,TRBJ1-5,CASSPNSNQPQHF,TGTGCCAGCAGCCCTAATAGCAATCAGCCCCAGCATTTT
NA,TRBV11-2,NA,TRBJ2-7,CASSLARRGDSYEQYF,TGTGCCAGCAGCTTGGCCAGGCGGGGCGACTCCTACGAGCAGTACTTC
NA,TRBV27,TRBD1,TRBJ2-7,CASSPTGDPYEQYF,TGTGCCAGCAGTCCAACAGGGGACCCCTACGAGCAGTACTTC
NA,TRBV4-3,NA,TRBJ1-2,CASSQDEDSWTYGYTF,TGCGCCAGCAGCCAAGATGAGGACAGCTGGACCTATGGCTACACCTTC
NA,TRBV2,NA,TRBJ1-1,CASSERGGDTEAFF,TGTGCCAGCAGTGAGCGGGGGGGGGACACTGAAGCTTTCTTT
NA,TRBV19,NA,TRBJ2-7,CASSIGHRSSYEQYF,TGTGCCAGTAGTATAGGTCACAGGAGCTCCTACGAGCAGTACTTC
NA,TRBV10-2,NA,TRBJ2-5,CASSRERHLLGGQETQYF,TGCGCCAGCAGCCGAGAGCGGCACCTTTTAGGGGGCCAAGAGACCCAGTACTTC
NA,TRBV18,TRBD1,TRBJ1-2,CASSPGQGSFATNGYTF,TGTGCCAGCTCACCCGGACAGGGGTCCTTCGCTACTAATGGCTACACCTTC
once,TRBV5-1,NA,TRBJ2-5,CASSIQETQYF,TGCGCCAGCAGCATACAAGAGACCCAGTACTTC
NA,TRBV28,TRBD1,TRBJ1-1,CASNLQGAPSPNTEAFF,TGTGCCAGCAATCTACAGGGGGCACCTTCCCCGAACACTGAAGCTTTCTTT
NA,TRBV1,NA,TRBJ2-6,CTTQPPSPRPSGANVLTF,TGCACCACCCAGCCCCCTAGTCCGCGTCCCTCTGGGGCCAACGTCCTGACTTTC
NA,TRBV6-5,NA,TRBJ1-5,CASSYGGGQPQHF,TGTGCCAGCAGTTACGGGGGAGGACAGCCCCAGCATTTT
NA,TRBV4-3,NA,TRBJ2-2,CASSQVGGNRVGGELFF,TGCGCCAGCAGCCAAGTGGGTGGAAACAGGGTCGGCGGGGAGCTGTTTTTT
NA,TRBV18,NA,TRBJ1-4,CASSPGASNEKLFF,TGTGCCAGCTCGCCAGGGGCTTCTAATGAAAAACTGTTTTTT
once,TRBV7-2,TRBD2,TRBJ2-1,CASSPPLGLAGAAEQFF,TGTGCCAGCAGCCCCCCTCTCGGGCTAGCGGGGGCGGCGGAGCAGTTCTTC
NA,TRBV6-5,NA,TRBJ2-1,CASSYGGSLDNEQFF,TGTGCCAGCAGTTACGGGGGCTCCTTGGACAATGAGCAGTTCTTC
NA,TRBV7-3,NA,TRBJ1-2,CASSLPGGFGYTF,TGTGCCAGCAGCCTCCCGGGTGGATTCGGCTACACCTTC
NA,TRBV5-1,TRBD1,TRBJ1-2,CASSLVTGGDYGYTF,TGCGCCAGCAGCTTGGTCACAGGGGGCGACTATGGCTACACCTTC
NA,TRBV4-3,TRBD2,TRBJ2-3,CASSQRTSGASPEDTQYF,TGCGCCAGCAGCCAAAGGACTAGCGGGGCCTCTCCGGAAGATACGCAGTATTTT
few,TRBV7-8,NA,TRBJ1-1,CASSPNRVGNTEAFF,TGTGCCAGCAGCCCTAACAGGGTAGGGAACACTGAAGCTTTCTTT
NA,TRBV9,NA,TRBJ1-1,CASSERSYTEAFF,TGTGCCAGCAGCGAGCGGTCGTACACTGAAGCTTTCTTT
NA,TRBV28,NA,TRBJ1-2,CASSLAGGNGDYGYTF,TGTGCCAGCAGTCTCGCAGGAGGGAATGGGGACTATGGCTACACCTTC
NA,TRBV28,TRBD1,TRBJ2-5,CASSLADRGSTQYF,TGTGCCAGCAGTTTAGCAGACAGGGGTTCGACCCAGTACTTC
NA,TRBV7-2,TRBD2,TRBJ2-2,CASSLARASGETGELFF,TGTGCCAGCAGCTTAGCGCGGGCTAGCGGGGAGACCGGGGAGCTGTTTTTT
NA,TRBV19,NA,TRBJ2-5,CASSISGWETQYF,TGTGCCAGTAGTATATCAGGCTGGGAGACCCAGTACTTC
NA,TRBV7-9,TRBD1,TRBJ2-3,CASSPSPPDRADTQYF,TGTGCCAGCAGCCCTAGCCCACCTGACAGGGCAGATACGCAGTATTTT
many,TRBV4-3,NA,TRBJ1-1,CASSQFGVTEAFF,TGCGCCAGCAGCCAGTTCGGGGTCACTGAAGCTTTCTTT
NA,TRBV19,TRBD1,TRBJ1-5,CASSITQGGDNQPQHF,TGTGCCAGTAGTATAACACAGGGGGGAGACAATCAGCCCCAGCATTTT
once,TRBV5-1,TRBD2,TRBJ2-1,CASSFVPGGQYNEQFF,TGCGCCAGCAGCTTCGTCCCGGGGGGGCAATACAATGAGCAGTTCTTC
few,TRBV18,NA,TRBJ1-1,CASSPDRSNEAFF,TGTGCCAGCTCACCGGACAGATCAAATGAAGCTTTCTTT
once,TRBV5-1,NA,TRBJ1-6,CASSRGAGMTGPLHF,TGCGCCAGCAGCCGCGGGGCAGGGATGACGGGACCCCTCCACTTT
few,TRBV6-1,NA,TRBJ2-3,CASSEAPGDTQYF,TGTGCCAGCAGTGAAGCACCCGGGGATACGCAGTATTTT
few,TRBV5-1,NA,TRBJ1-1,CASSQQVNTEAFF,TGCGCCAGCAGTCAACAGGTTAACACTGAAGCTTTCTTT
NA,TRBV29-1,NA,TRBJ2-6,CSVEVAGANVLTF,TGCAGCGTTGAAGTGGCCGGGGCCAACGTCCTGACTTTC
NA,TRBV7-8,NA,TRBJ1-5,CASSLWRVGNQPQHF,TGTGCCAGCAGCTTATGGAGGGTGGGCAATCAGCCTCAGCATTTT
NA,TRBV5-1,NA,TRBJ1-5,CASSLGTVGNQPQHF,TGCGCCAGCAGCTTGGGGACAGTTGGCAATCAGCCCCAGCATTTT
NA,TRBV27,TRBD1,TRBJ1-1,CASSLGQGITEAFF,TGTGCCAGCAGTTTGGGACAGGGGATTACTGAAGCTTTCTTT
NA,TRBV28,TRBD2,TRBJ2-5,CASRRGGQETQYF,TGTGCCAGCAGGCGGGGGGGCCAAGAGACCCAGTACTTC